Shown below are 6 T cell receptor beta chains from a single sample sequenced in a study of cytomegalovirus exposure and HLA in healthy donors. PCR employed 60 Vbeta and 13 Jbeta primers. Method: immunoSEQ multiplex PCR; TCRdb's copy keeps in-frame clones and lacks some. The data hold some 170,000 clones, with 70% to 85% observed a single time. Specimen: PBMCs. These receptors originate from a human donor in good health.

This clone has just a few counts. V usage is TRBV4-3 and J usage is TRBJ1-2; TRBD1 might be the D (5 bases). Per the germline V gene, CDR1 is LGHNA and CDR2 is YSLEER. This CDR3 spans 17 amino acids. Trimming took off 1 base at V and 6 bases at J, with 21 bases between the two ends. The CDR3 spells CASSQGDSRATLDGYTF. The CDR3, as DNA: TGCGCCAGCAGCCAAGGCGATAGCAGGGCAACTCTAGATGGCTACACCTTC.

This clone was counted once. V usage is TRBV5-1 and J usage is TRBJ2-5, with D uncertain. This CDR3 contains 14 residues. CDR1 is SGHRS and CDR2 is YFSETQ in the germline V gene. Trimming cost V 0 bases and J 0 bases, with 6 bases left between them. The CDR3 region has the DNA TGCGCCAGCAGCTTGGGGGCTAACCAAGAGACCCAGTACTTC. It translates to CASSLGANQETQYF.

The chain is built from TRBV15 and TRBJ1-2; the match to TRBD1 covers 7 bases. V dropped 1 base and J dropped 2; count of bases not matched to a gene: 4. The V gene's germline CDR1 is LNHNV and CDR2 YYDKDF (reference sequence). The CDR3 contains 15 residues. In nucleotides, the CDR3 is TGTGCCACCAGCAGAGGAGGGGGACAGAACTATGGCTACACCTTC. Amino acid sequence: CATSRGGGQNYGYTF.

J is TRBJ1-5 and V is TRBV2, with D perhaps TRBD1 (6 bases). Germline CDR1 reads SNHLY; CDR2 reads FYNNEI. With 8 bases removed from V and 2 bases from J, the gap between germline ends came to 19 bases. The CDR3 consists of 16 residues. The DNA of the CDR3 is TGTGCCAGCGGGGGGGTCGGGGGCCGGGGCAATCAGCCCCAGCATTTT. Translating it yields CASGGVGGRGNQPQHF.

This clone was detected only a few times. The chain has TRBV11-1 and TRBJ1-1; possibly TRBD1 for D (5 bases). Between the trimmed V and J ends, which lost 5 bases and 1 base, there was a span of 11 bases. The germline V gene encodes CDR1 SGHAT and CDR2 FQDESV (reference sequence). The CDR3 is 14 residues long. CDR3 sequence: CASSPGGENTEAFF. CDR3 nucleotide sequence: TGTGCCAGCAGCCCCGGGGGGGAGAACACTGAAGCTTTCTTT.

The chain employs TRBV7-3 and TRBJ2-1; tentatively, D is TRBD2 (6 bases). In germline, CDR1 is SGHTA, CDR2 FQGTGA. The CDR3 runs 15 residues. V dropped 6 bases and J dropped 6 bases, with 18 bases sitting between them. CDR3 nucleotide sequence: TGTGCCAGCAGTAGGGACTCTCAGGCCGTCAATGAGCAGTTCTTC. It specifies CASSRDSQAVNEQFF.